Only one count was recorded for the clone carrying this TCR beta chain. What it binds is not known. The data originate from a study of CD8 T cells in Susac syndrome. V was clipped by 3 bases and J by 8 bases, with 8 bases between them. CDR1 is DFQATT and CDR2 is SNEGSKA in the germline V gene (reference sequence). The length of the CDR3 is 10 residues. Sequencing of TCR beta was performed on blood CD8+ and CD4+ T cells. Controls matched for age and sex were healthy donors. Broader study findings: Acknowledgment was made by the study that its TCR sequencing and HLA analysis involved a relatively small number of individuals.

About 0.5 to 1 ug RNA was reverse transcribed with random hexamers. With immunoSEQ multiplex PCR, TCR beta CDR3 was amplified across 54 Vbeta and 13 Jbeta. A single record per CDR3 protein comes from TCRdb applying MiXCR to the immunoSEQ multiplex PCR reads. The sample has around 200,000 distinct CDR3 sequences; roughly 95% are singletons. The chain employs TRBV20-1 and TRBJ2-7; the D gene could be TRBD1 or TRBD2 (5 bases each). The sequence was collected from a human donor in good health. The sequenced sample was CD4+ T cells from PBMCs. The DNA of the CDR3 is TGCAGTGCTAGTAGGGGACAGCAGTACTTC. Encoded protein: CSASRGQQYF.